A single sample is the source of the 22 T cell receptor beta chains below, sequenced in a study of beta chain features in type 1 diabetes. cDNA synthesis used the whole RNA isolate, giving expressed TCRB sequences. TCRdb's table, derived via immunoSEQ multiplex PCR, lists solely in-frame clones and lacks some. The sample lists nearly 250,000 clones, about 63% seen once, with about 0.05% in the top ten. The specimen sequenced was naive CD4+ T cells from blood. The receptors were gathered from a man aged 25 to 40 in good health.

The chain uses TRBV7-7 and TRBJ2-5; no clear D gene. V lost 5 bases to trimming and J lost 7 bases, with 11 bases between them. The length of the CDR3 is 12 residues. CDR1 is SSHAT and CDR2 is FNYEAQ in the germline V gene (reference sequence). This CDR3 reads CASSDGLGTQYF. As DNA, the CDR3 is TGTGCCAGCAGCGACGGGCTCGGGACCCAGTACTTC.

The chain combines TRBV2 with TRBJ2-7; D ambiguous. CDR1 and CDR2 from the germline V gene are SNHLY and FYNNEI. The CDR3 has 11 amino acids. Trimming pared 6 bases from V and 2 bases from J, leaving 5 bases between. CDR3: CASRITYEQYF. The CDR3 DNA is TGTGCCAGCAGGATAACCTACGAGCAGTACTTC.

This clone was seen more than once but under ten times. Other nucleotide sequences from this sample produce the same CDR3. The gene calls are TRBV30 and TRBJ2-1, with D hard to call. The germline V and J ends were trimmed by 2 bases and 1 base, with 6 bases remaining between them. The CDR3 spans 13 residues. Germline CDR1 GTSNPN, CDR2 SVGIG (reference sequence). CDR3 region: CAWSLSSYNEQFF. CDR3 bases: TGTGCCTGGAGTTTGAGTTCCTACAATGAGCAGTTCTTC.

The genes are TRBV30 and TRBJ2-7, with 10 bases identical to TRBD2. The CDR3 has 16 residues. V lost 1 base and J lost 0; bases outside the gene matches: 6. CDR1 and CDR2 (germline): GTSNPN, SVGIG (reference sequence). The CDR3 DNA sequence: TGTGCCTGGAGTGGGGTTAGCGGGGGGAACTCCTACGAGCAGTACTTC. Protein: CAWSGVSGGNSYEQYF.

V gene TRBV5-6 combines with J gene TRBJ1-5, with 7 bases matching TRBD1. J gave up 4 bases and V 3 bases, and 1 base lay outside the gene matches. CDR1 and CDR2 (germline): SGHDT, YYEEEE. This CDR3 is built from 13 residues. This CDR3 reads CASSWGQNQPQHF. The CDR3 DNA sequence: TGTGCCAGCAGCTGGGGACAGAATCAGCCCCAGCATTTT.

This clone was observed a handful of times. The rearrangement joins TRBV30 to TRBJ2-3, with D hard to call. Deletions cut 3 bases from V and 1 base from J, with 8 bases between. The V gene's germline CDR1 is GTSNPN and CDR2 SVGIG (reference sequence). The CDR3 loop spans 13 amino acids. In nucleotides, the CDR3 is TGTGCCTGGAGCGTGATGGGCACAGATACGCAGTATTTT. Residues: CAWSVMGTDTQYF. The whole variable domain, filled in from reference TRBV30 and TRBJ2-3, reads SQTIHQWPATLVQPVGSPLSLECTVEGTSNPNLYWYRQAAGRGLQLLFYSVGIGQISSEVPQNLSASRPQDRQFILSSKKLLLSDSGFYLCAWSVMGTDTQYFGPGTRLTVL.

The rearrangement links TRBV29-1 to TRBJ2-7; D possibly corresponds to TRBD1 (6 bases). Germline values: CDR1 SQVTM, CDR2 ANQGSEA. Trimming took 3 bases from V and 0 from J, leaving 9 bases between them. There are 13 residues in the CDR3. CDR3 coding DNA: TGCAGCGTTGAGGGGGCTACCTCCTACGAGCAGTACTTC. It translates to CSVEGATSYEQYF.

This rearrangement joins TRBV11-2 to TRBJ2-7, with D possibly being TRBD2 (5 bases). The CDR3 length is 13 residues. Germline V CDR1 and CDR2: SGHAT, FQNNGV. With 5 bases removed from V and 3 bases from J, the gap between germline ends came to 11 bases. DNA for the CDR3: TGTGCCAGCAGCGTGACCACTAGCTACGAGCAGTACTTC. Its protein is CASSVTTSYEQYF.

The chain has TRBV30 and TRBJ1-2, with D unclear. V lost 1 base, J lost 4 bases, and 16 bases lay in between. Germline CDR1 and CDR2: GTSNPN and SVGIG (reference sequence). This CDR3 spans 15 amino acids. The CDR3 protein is CAWSERANSLYGYTF. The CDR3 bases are TGTGCCTGGAGTGAGCGGGCCAACAGTCTCTATGGCTACACCTTC.

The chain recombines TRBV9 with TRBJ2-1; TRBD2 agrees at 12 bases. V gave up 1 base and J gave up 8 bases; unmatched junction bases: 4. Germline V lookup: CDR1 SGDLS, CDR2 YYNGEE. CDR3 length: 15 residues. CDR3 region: CASSVRLAGGDEQFF. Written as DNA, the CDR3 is TGTGCCAGCAGCGTAAGGCTAGCGGGAGGGGATGAGCAGTTCTTC.

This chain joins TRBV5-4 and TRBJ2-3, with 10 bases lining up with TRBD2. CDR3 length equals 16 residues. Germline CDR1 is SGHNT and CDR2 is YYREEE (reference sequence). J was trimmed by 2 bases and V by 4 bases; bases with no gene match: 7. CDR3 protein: CASSRSGGPNTDTQYF. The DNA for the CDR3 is TGTGCCAGCAGCCGTAGCGGGGGGCCAAACACAGATACGCAGTATTTT.

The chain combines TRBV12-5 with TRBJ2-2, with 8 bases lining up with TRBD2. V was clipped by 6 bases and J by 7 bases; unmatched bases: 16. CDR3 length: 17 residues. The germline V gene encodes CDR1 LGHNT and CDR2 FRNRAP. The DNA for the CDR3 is TGTGCTAGTGGACCGAGAGCCCTTAGCGGGGAGAGCGGGGAGCTGTTTTTT. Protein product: CASGPRALSGESGELFF.

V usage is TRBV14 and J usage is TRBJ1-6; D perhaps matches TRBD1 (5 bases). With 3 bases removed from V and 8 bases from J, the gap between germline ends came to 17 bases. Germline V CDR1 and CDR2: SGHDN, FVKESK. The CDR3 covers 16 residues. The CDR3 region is CASSHVSGTDDSPLHF. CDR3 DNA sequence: TGTGCCAGCAGCCATGTGTCTGGGACTGATGATTCACCCCTCCACTTT.

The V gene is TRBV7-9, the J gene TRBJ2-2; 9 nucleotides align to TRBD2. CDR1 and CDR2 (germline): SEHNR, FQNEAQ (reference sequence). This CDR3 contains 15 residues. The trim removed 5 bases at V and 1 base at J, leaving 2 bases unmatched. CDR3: CASSPTSGNTGELFF. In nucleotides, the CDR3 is TGTGCCAGCAGCCCGACTAGCGGGAACACCGGGGAGCTGTTTTTT.

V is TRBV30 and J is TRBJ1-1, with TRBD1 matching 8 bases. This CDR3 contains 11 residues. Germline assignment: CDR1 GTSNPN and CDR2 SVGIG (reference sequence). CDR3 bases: TGTTGCGGCAGGGGGCCTTACGAAGCTTTCTTT. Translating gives CCGRGPYEAFF.

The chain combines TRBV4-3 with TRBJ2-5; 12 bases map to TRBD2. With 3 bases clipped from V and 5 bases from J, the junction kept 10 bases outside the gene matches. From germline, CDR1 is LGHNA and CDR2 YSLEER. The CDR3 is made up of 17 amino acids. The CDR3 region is CASSQSRTSGIRETQYF. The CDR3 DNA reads TGCGCCAGCAGCCAGTCTCGGACTAGCGGGATAAGGGAGACCCAGTACTTC.

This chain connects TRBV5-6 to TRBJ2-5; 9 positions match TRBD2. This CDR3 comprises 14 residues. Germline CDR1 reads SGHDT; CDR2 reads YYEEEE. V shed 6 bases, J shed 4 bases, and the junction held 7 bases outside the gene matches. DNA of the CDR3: TGTGCCAGCATTAGCGGGAGAGTCGGAGAGACCCAGTACTTC. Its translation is CASISGRVGETQYF. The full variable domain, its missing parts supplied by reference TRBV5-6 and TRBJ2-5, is DAGVTQSPTHLIKTRGQQVTLRCSPKSGHDTVSWYQQALGQGPQFIFQYYEEEERQRGNFPDRFSGHQFPNYSSELNVNALLLGDSALYLCASISGRVGETQYFGPGTRLLVL.

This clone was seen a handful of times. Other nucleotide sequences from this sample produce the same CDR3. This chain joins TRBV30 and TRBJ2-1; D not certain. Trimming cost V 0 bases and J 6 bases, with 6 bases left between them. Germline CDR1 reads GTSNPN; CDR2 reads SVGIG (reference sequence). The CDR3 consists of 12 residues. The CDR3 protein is CAWSVRANEQFF. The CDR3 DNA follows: TGTGCCTGGAGTGTAAGGGCCAATGAGCAGTTCTTC. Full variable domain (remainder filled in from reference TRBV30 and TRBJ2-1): SQTIHQWPATLVQPVGSPLSLECTVEGTSNPNLYWYRQAAGRGLQLLFYSVGIGQISSEVPQNLSASRPQDRQFILSSKKLLLSDSGFYLCAWSVRANEQFFGPGTRLTVL.

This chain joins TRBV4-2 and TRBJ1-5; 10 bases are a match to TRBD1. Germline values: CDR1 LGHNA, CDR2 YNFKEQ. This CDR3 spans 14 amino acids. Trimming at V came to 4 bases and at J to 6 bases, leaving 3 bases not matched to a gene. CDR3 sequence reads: CASSLGTGAQPQHF. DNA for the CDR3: TGTGCCAGCAGCCTCGGGACAGGGGCTCAGCCCCAGCATTTT.

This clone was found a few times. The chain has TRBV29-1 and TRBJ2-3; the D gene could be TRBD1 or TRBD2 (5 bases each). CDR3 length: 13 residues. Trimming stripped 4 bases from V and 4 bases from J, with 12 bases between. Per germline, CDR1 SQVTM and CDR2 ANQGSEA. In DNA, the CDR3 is TGCAGCGTTGGAAGGGACCACGCAGATACGCAGTATTTT. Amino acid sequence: CSVGRDHADTQYF.

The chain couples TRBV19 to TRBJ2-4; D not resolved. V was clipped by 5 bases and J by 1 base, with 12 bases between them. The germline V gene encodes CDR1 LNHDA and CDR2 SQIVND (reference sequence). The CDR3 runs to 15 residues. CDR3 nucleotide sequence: TGTGCCAGTAGTCGCCCCATAGGGGCCAAAAACATTCAGTACTTC. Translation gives CASSRPIGAKNIQYF.

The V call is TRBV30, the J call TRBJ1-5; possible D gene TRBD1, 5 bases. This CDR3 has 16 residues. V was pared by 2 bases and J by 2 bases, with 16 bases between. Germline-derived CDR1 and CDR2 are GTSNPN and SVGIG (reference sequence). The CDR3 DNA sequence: TGTGCCTGGAGTAGGGGCGGGTTGTATGGCAATCAGCCCCAGCATTTT. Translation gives CAWSRGGLYGNQPQHF.